These 9 T cell receptor beta chains originate from one sample sequenced in a study of CD8 T cells in Susac syndrome (dated by TCRdb to the late 2010s). The method behind the library was the immunoSEQ multiplex PCR assay. RNA was extracted using the RNeasy kit, and about 0.45 to 1 ug of the RNA was reverse transcribed with random hexamers. TCRdb took the public reads, trimmed them with fastp at Q25, ran MiXCR for clone calling and kept in-frame beta chains. Entries that share a CDR3 protein sequence are merged under the most common genes and DNA. The sample data list roughly 200,000 distinct CDR3 sequences, and approximately 94% of these were observed just once. The ten largest clones add up to about 0.1% of the sample. Sequencing used CD4+ T cells from PBMCs. The receptors shown here come from a human donor in good health.

The genes are TRBV14 and TRBJ2-1, with 12 bases matching TRBD1. The length of the CDR3 is 15 residues. Unmatched junction bases numbered 5, after V lost 1 base and J lost 10 bases. In germline, CDR1 is SGHDN, CDR2 FVKESK. The CDR3 spells CASSQAYGTGGEQFF. In nucleotides, the CDR3 is TGTGCCAGCAGCCAAGCTTATGGGACAGGGGGCGAGCAGTTCTTC.

The chain links TRBV12-3 or TRBV12-4 to TRBJ1-4, with D possibly being TRBD1 (5 bases). V dropped 2 bases and J dropped 4 bases, with 11 bases sitting between them. The CDR3 consists of 15 residues. In nucleotides, the CDR3 is TGTGCCAGCAGTTTATGGGGCAGAGATAATGAAAAACTGTTTTTT. This gives the protein CASSLWGRDNEKLFF.

V is TRBV27 and J is TRBJ2-7; a weak D match, TRBD2 (5 bases). V gave up 0 bases and J gave up 7 bases, with 7 bases separating them. The CDR3 covers 12 residues. Looked up from germline, CDR1 is MNHEY and CDR2 is SMNVEV (reference sequence). The CDR3 spells CASSLSWEEQYF. The DNA of the CDR3 is TGTGCCAGCAGTTTATCCTGGGAGGAGCAGTACTTC.

The genes are TRBV4-2 and TRBJ2-7; D may match TRBD1 or TRBD2 (6 bases each). Trimming left V 4 bases short and J 5 bases short, with 21 bases between. CDR3 length: 16 residues. CDR1 and CDR2 from the germline V gene are LGHNA and YNFKEQ. This chain's CDR3 is CASSPGDRDILHEQYF. CDR3 nucleotides: TGTGCCAGCAGCCCGGGGGATCGGGACATACTCCACGAGCAGTACTTC.

The V gene is TRBV4-2, the J gene TRBJ2-7; D unclear. The CDR3 sequence is 14 residues long. From germline, CDR1 is LGHNA and CDR2 YNFKEQ. Trimming took off 2 bases at V and 0 bases at J, with 8 bases between the two ends. The CDR3 DNA reads TGTGCCAGCAGCCAACGGCTTAGCTCCTACGAGCAGTACTTC. As protein: CASSQRLSSYEQYF.

The V and J genes are TRBV20-1 and TRBJ1-1; D is ambiguous. The CDR3 covers 12 residues. Between the trimmed V and J ends, which lost 2 bases and 2 bases, there was a span of 6 bases. The germline V gene encodes CDR1 DFQATT and CDR2 SNEGSKA (reference sequence). DNA of the CDR3: TGCAGTGCTAGAATCGGAAACACTGAAGCTTTCTTT. Translated: CSARIGNTEAFF.

This chain joins TRBV3-1 and TRBJ2-5; no definite D call. The germline V gene has CDR1 LGHDT and CDR2 YNNKEL (reference sequence). V lost 0 bases to trimming and J lost 1 base, with 15 bases between them. The CDR3 contains 17 residues. Here the CDR3 reads CASSQERKGATQETQYF. The CDR3 region has the DNA TGTGCCAGCAGCCAAGAACGCAAGGGCGCGACCCAAGAGACCCAGTACTTC.

This chain links TRBV20-1 with TRBJ2-5; D remains ambiguous. Germline CDR1 is DFQATT and CDR2 is SNEGSKA (reference sequence). The CDR3 loop spans 11 amino acids. The CDR3 coding sequence is TGCAGCAGCGAAGACCAAGAGACCCAGTACTTC. The encoded protein is CSSEDQETQYF.

The chain has TRBV3-1 and TRBJ2-3; TRBD1 is a possible D gene (5 bases). V lost 4 bases to trimming and J lost 0 bases, with 8 bases between them. Germline lookup yields CDR1 LGHDT and CDR2 YNNKEL (reference sequence). The CDR3 has 14 residues. DNA for the CDR3: TGTGCCAGCAGCCGGCAGGGTAGCACAGATACGCAGTATTTT. Translated, it gives CASSRQGSTDTQYF.